These 21 T cell receptor beta chains were sequenced from one sample in a study of cytomegalovirus exposure and HLA in healthy donors. The PCR ran on 60 Vbeta and 13 Jbeta primers. Repertoires were generated with immunoSEQ multiplex PCR, while TCRdb's copy carries only in-frame clones and drops some. The sample has about 37,000 clones, just under 75% seen once. The sample taken for sequencing was PBMCs. These receptor sequences come from a man between 25 and 39 years old in good health and CMV-seronegative.

The V call is TRBV6-1, the J call TRBJ2-2, with 7 bases matching TRBD1. The CDR3 has 16 residues. V shed 0 bases and J 8 bases; nucleotides not matched to a gene: 9. Germline CDR1 is MNHNS and CDR2 is SASEGT. CDR3 loop: CASSEAWAGGRGELFF. The CDR3 nucleotides read TGTGCCAGCAGTGAAGCTTGGGCAGGGGGTCGAGGGGAGCTGTTTTTT.

DNA of the CDR3: TGTGCCAGTAGAGGGGACAGGGTATTTAGCGACGGGGAGCTGTTTTTT. It codes for CASRGDRVFSDGELFF. The gene calls are TRBV19 and TRBJ2-2; 9 bases agree with TRBD1. This CDR3 has 16 amino acids. Per the germline V gene, CDR1 is LNHDA and CDR2 is SQIVND (reference sequence). J lost 7 bases, V lost 6 bases, and 12 bases had no gene match.

This clone has more than one count but fewer than ten. The chain carries TRBV5-1 and TRBJ2-7; TRBD2 aligns across 11 bases. CDR3 length: 15 amino acids. Germline V lookup: CDR1 SGHRS, CDR2 YFSETQ. Unmatched junction bases numbered 5, after V lost 4 bases and J lost 2 bases. The DNA of the CDR3 is TGCGCCAGCAGCGTAACTAGCGGGAGACCCTACGAGCAGTACTTC. Protein: CASSVTSGRPYEQYF. The full variable domain, with the rest looked up from reference TRBV5-1 and TRBJ2-7, is KAGVTQTPRYLIKTRGQQVTLSCSPISGHRSVSWYQQTPGQGLQFLFEYFSETQRNKGNFPGRFSGRQFSNSRSEMNVSTLELGDSALYLCASSVTSGRPYEQYFGPGTRLTVT.

This chain connects TRBV5-5 to TRBJ2-1; 10 bases are a match to TRBD1. This CDR3 contains 16 residues. The germline V gene has CDR1 SGHKS and CDR2 YYEKEE (reference sequence). The J segment lost 7 bases and the V segment lost 5 bases, leaving 12 bases of the junction unmatched. This CDR3 reads CASSYQTGQGRNEQFF. CDR3 nucleotides: TGTGCCAGCAGTTACCAAACGGGACAGGGGCGAAATGAGCAGTTCTTC.

The chain's CDR3 is CASGGVAKNIQYF. CDR3 coding DNA: TGTGCCAGTGGCGGCGTAGCCAAAAACATTCAGTACTTC. The chain employs TRBV2 and TRBJ2-4; no clear D gene. The V end was cut by 9 bases, the J end by 0 bases, with 9 bases between. Looked up from germline, CDR1 is SNHLY and CDR2 is FYNNEI. This CDR3 is 13 amino acids long. Variable domain in full (rest from reference TRBV2 and TRBJ2-4): EPEVTQTPSHQVTQMGQEVILRCVPISNHLYFYWYRQILGQKVEFLVSFYNNEISEKSEIFDDQFSVERPDGSNFTLKIRSTKLEDSAMYFCASGGVAKNIQYFGAGTRLSVL.

V gene TRBV5-1 combines with J gene TRBJ2-1; 9 bases are shared with TRBD2. Germline CDR1 reads SGHRS; CDR2 reads YFSETQ. After removal of 0 bases from V and 6 bases from J, the junction contained 4 bases not matched to a gene. This CDR3 spans 15 amino acids. The CDR3 is CASSLDSGRTNEQFF. DNA for the CDR3: TGCGCCAGCAGCTTGGACAGCGGGAGGACCAATGAGCAGTTCTTC.

The chain recombines TRBV5-1 with TRBJ2-5, with no clear D. The CDR3 extends over 15 amino acids. CDR1 and CDR2 (germline): SGHRS, YFSETQ. With 2 bases removed from V and 3 bases from J, the gap between germline ends came to 14 bases. Written as DNA, the CDR3 is TGCGCCAGCAGCTTCCTTTCCCTCGGAGAAGAGACCCAGTACTTC. Translated, it gives CASSFLSLGEETQYF.

The chain employs TRBV5-8 and TRBJ2-5, with a tentative D call TRBD1 (6 bases). With the DNA end fitting TRBJ2-7 better, the J assignment may be wrong. This CDR3 is built from 15 residues. Germline V gene lookup returns CDR1 SGHTS and CDR2 YDEGEE. The CDR3 DNA follows: TGTGCCAGCAGCCTGGACGGGACATATGCCTACGAGCAGTACTTC. This gives the protein CASSLDGTYAYEQYF.

The chain recombines TRBV9 with TRBJ1-1; D not certain. Deletions cut 3 bases from V and 1 base from J, with 7 bases between. CDR3 length: 13 residues. Per the germline V gene, CDR1 is SGDLS and CDR2 is YYNGEE. The CDR3 coding sequence is TGTGCCAGCAGCGGCGTGCGGAACACTGAAGCTTTCTTT. This translates into CASSGVRNTEAFF. Full variable domain (rest looked up from reference TRBV9 and TRBJ1-1): DSGVTQTPKHLITATGQRVTLRCSPRSGDLSVYWYQQSLDQGLQFLIQYYNGEERAKGNILERFSAQQFPDLHSELNLSSLELGDSALYFCASSGVRNTEAFFGQGTRLTVV.

This chain connects TRBV6-4 to TRBJ2-3, with 7 bases that match TRBD2. Germline loops: CDR1 MRHNA, CDR2 SNTAGT. The ends lost 5 bases at V and 3 bases at J; junction bases unmatched: 2. This CDR3 spans 13 amino acids. CDR3 amino acids: CASSSGETDTQYF. DNA of the CDR3: TGTGCCAGCAGTAGCGGGGAAACAGATACGCAGTATTTT.

J is TRBJ2-3 and V is TRBV7-6; D ambiguous. CDR1 SGHVS and CDR2 FNYEAQ come from the germline V gene. The CDR3 runs to 18 residues. Trimming cost V 5 bases and J 0 bases, with 21 bases left between them. CDR3 sequence reads: CASSVQSSMGSSTDTQYF. DNA of the CDR3: TGTGCCAGCAGCGTACAATCATCTATGGGCAGTAGCACAGATACGCAGTATTTT. Supplemented by reference TRBV7-6 and TRBJ2-3, the full variable domain reads GAGVSQSPRYKVTKRGQDVALRCDPISGHVSLYWYRQALGQGPEFLTYFNYEAQQDKSGLPNDRFSAERPEGSISTLTIQRTEQRDSAMYRCASSVQSSMGSSTDTQYFGPGTRLTVL.

The rearrangement uses TRBV5-4 and TRBJ1-1; TRBD1 aligns across 7 bases. The CDR3 is made up of 14 amino acids. The germline V gene encodes CDR1 SGHNT and CDR2 YYREEE (reference sequence). The V and J ends lost 6 bases and 1 base, in that order; junction bases with no gene match: 6. CDR3 residues: CASKSGQTNTEAFF. The DNA of the CDR3 is TGTGCCAGCAAGTCGGGACAGACGAACACTGAAGCTTTCTTT.

The genes are TRBV4-2 and TRBJ2-1, with D unclear. Germline V gene data show CDR1 as LGHNA and CDR2 as YNFKEQ. This CDR3 contains 15 residues. Trimming shortened V by 0 bases and J by 0 bases, and 6 bases separated the two germline ends. The CDR3 coding sequence is TGTGCCAGCAGCCAAGAGCCTAGCTCCTACAATGAGCAGTTCTTC. The encoded protein is CASSQEPSSYNEQFF.

The chain joins TRBV12-5 to TRBJ1-1; 12 bases are a match to TRBD1. The CDR3 runs 17 residues. The V and J ends lost 0 bases and 3 bases, in that order; junction bases with no gene match: 5. Germline assignment: CDR1 LGHNT and CDR2 FRNRAP. The CDR3 nucleotides read TGTGCTAGTGGTTTGGTTAGGGACAGGGGGCTCTACACTGAAGCTTTCTTT. Its translation: CASGLVRDRGLYTEAFF.

Concerning this clone: One junction end does not reproduce the germline sequence, and a read error may be involved. The genes are TRBV19 and TRBJ1-2; a possible D gene is TRBD1 (5 bases). Looked up from germline, CDR1 is LNHDA and CDR2 is SQIVND (reference sequence). The CDR3 is 14 amino acids. In DNA, the CDR3 is TGTGCCAGTAGTGGTAGGGGCGAATTTTATGGCTACCCCTTC. It encodes CASSGRGEFYGYPF.

This clone appeared a few times. The chain employs TRBV5-1 and TRBJ1-1; D is unclear. V shed 4 bases and J shed 1 base, with 11 bases lying between them. The CDR3 consists of 14 residues. Germline V gene lookup returns CDR1 SGHRS and CDR2 YFSETQ. The DNA of the CDR3 is TGCGCCAGCAGCCCATTCGACAAGAACACTGAAGCTTTCTTT. It specifies CASSPFDKNTEAFF. Together with reference TRBV5-1 and TRBJ1-1, the CDR3 gives the full variable domain: KAGVTQTPRYLIKTRGQQVTLSCSPISGHRSVSWYQQTPGQGLQFLFEYFSETQRNKGNFPGRFSGRQFSNSRSEMNVSTLELGDSALYLCASSPFDKNTEAFFGQGTRLTVV.

The chain combines TRBV30 with TRBJ2-7, with TRBD1 as a possible D gene (6 bases). Trimming stripped 2 bases from V and 5 bases from J, with 10 bases between. The CDR3 loop spans 12 amino acids. CDR1 is GTSNPN, CDR2 SVGIG, per germline (reference sequence). This chain's CDR3 is CAWSSTGNEQYF. CDR3 DNA: TGTGCCTGGAGTTCTACAGGGAACGAGCAGTACTTC.

This clone was seen only once. The genes are TRBV7-6 and TRBJ2-2; 11 nucleotides align to TRBD1. Germline lookup yields CDR1 SGHVS and CDR2 FNYEAQ. With 5 bases clipped from V and 6 bases from J, the junction kept 11 bases outside the gene matches. This CDR3 comprises 17 residues. CDR3 sequence (DNA): TGTGCCAGCAGCCCCACCCGCCGGACAGGGGGCCCCGGGGAGCTGTTTTTT. Its translation is CASSPTRRTGGPGELFF.

The chain carries TRBV29-1 and TRBJ1-4; D possibly corresponds to TRBD1 (6 bases). V lost 7 bases and J lost 5, with 17 bases in between. The CDR3 runs to 14 residues. Germline-derived CDR1 and CDR2 are SQVTM and ANQGSEA. CDR3 in amino acids: CSALGGPGNEKLFF. The DNA of the CDR3 is TGCAGCGCCTTGGGGGGGCCAGGCAATGAAAAACTGTTTTTT.

This chain connects TRBV7-3 to TRBJ2-3; 10 bases map to TRBD1. There are 16 residues in the CDR3. V lost 2 bases to trimming and J lost 0 bases; unmatched junction nucleotides: 2. Germline CDR1 and CDR2: SGHTA and FQGTGA. CDR3 nucleotide sequence: TGTGCCAGCAGCTTATGGACAGGGGGTAGCACAGATACGCAGTATTTT. This translates into CASSLWTGGSTDTQYF. Using reference TRBV7-3 and TRBJ2-3 for the parts outside the CDR3, the full variable domain is GAGVSQTPSNKVTEKGKYVELRCDPISGHTALYWYRQSLGQGPEFLIYFQGTGAADDSGLPNDRFFAVRPEGSVSTLKIQRTERGDSAVYLCASSLWTGGSTDTQYFGPGTRLTVL.

J is TRBJ2-4 and V is TRBV4-1, with 7 bases fitting TRBD2. V gave up 1 base and J gave up 2 bases; unmatched junction bases: 8. The CDR3 is 17 residues long. CDR1 and CDR2 from the germline V gene are MGHRA and YSYEKL. The CDR3: CASSQASRSGTKNIQYF. The CDR3 region has the DNA TGCGCCAGCAGCCAAGCCAGCAGGAGCGGGACCAAAAACATTCAGTACTTC.